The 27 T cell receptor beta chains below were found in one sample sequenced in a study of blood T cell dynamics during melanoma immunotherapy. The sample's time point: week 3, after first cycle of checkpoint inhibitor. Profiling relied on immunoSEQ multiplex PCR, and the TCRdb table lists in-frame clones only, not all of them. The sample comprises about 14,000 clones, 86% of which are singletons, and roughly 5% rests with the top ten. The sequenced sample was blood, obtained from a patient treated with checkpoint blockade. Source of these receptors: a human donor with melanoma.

Written as DNA, the CDR3 is TGTGCCAGCAGTTTATCCGCCAACTATGGCTACACCTTC. Its translation: CASSLSANYGYTF. This chain joins TRBV28 and TRBJ1-2; D call uncertain. The CDR3 totals 13 residues. Trimming shortened V by 1 base and J by 2 bases, and 5 bases separated the two germline ends. Germline V gene sequence: CDR1 MDHEN, CDR2 SYDVKM.

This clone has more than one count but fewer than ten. CDR3 region: CAISESVARGQPQHF. CDR3 nucleotide sequence: TGTGCCATCAGTGAGTCAGTCGCCAGGGGACAGCCCCAGCATTTT. This chain links TRBV10-3 with TRBJ1-5; D perhaps matches TRBD1 (6 bases). Germline loops: CDR1 ENHRY, CDR2 SYGVKD. Trimming cost V 0 bases and J 7 bases, with 13 bases left between them. The CDR3 spans 15 residues.

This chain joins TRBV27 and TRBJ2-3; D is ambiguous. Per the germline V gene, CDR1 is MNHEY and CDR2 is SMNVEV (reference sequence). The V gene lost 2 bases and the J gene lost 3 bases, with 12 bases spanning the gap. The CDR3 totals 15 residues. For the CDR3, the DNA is TGTGCCAGCAGTTTACTACGCCTGCAGACAGATACGCAGTATTTT. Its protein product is CASSLLRLQTDTQYF.

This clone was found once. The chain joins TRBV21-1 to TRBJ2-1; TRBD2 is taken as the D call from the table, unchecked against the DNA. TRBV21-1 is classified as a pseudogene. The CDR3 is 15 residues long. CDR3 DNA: TGTGCCAGCAGCAGCAGCGGGAGGACCTACAATGAGCAGTTCTTC. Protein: CASSSSGRTYNEQFF.

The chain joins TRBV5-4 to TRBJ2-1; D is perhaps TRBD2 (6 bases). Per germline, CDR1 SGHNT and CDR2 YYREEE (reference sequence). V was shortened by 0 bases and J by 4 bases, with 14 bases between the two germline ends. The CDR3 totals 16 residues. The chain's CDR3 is CASSLGGVGGYNEQFF. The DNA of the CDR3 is TGTGCCAGCAGCTTGGGCGGGGTCGGGGGTTACAATGAGCAGTTCTTC. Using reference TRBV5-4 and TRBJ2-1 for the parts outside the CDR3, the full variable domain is ETGVTQSPTHLIKTRGQQVTLRCSSQSGHNTVSWYQQALGQGPQFIFQYYREEENGRGNFPPRFSGLQFPNYSSELNVNALELDDSALYLCASSLGGVGGYNEQFFGPGTRLTVL.

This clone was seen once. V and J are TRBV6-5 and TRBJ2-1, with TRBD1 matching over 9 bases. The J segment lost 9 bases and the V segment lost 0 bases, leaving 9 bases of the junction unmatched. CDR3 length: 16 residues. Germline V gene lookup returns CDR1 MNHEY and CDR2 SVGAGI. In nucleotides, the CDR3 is TGTGCCAGCAGTTACTCAGGGGGGACAGGGTTTATTGAGCAGTTCTTC. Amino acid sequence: CASSYSGGTGFIEQFF.

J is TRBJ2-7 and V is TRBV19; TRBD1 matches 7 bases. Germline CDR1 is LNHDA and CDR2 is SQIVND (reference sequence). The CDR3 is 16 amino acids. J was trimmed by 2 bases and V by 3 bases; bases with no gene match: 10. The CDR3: CASSIAPRDRAYEQYF. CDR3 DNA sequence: TGTGCCAGTAGTATTGCCCCTCGGGACAGAGCCTACGAGCAGTACTTC.

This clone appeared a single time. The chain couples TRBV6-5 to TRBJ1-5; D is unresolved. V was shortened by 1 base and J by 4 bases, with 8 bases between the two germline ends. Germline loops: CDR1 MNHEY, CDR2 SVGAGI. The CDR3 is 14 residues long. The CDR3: CASSYLGANQPQHF. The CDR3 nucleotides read TGTGCCAGCAGTTACTTGGGTGCAAATCAGCCCCAGCATTTT.

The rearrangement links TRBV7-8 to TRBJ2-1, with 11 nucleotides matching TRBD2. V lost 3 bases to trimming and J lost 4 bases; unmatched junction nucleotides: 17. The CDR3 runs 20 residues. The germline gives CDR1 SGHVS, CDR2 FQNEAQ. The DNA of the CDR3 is TGTGCCAGCAGCTTCGCAAGAGGGGGCGCCCTAGCGGGAGGTTACAATGAGCAGTTCTTC. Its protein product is CASSFARGGALAGGYNEQFF.

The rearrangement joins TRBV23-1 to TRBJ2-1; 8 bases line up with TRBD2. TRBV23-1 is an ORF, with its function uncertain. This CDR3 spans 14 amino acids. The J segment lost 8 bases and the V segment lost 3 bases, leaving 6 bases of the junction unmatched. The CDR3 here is CASSHGGRTYEQFF. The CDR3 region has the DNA TGCGCCAGCAGTCATGGCGGGAGGACTTATGAGCAGTTCTTC.

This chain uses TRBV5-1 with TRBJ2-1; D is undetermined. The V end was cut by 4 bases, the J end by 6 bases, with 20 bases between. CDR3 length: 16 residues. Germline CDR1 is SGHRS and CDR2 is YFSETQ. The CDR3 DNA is TGCGCCAGCAGCCCTCCCATAGTCGGGCCGAGCAATGAGCAGTTCTTC. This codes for CASSPPIVGPSNEQFF.

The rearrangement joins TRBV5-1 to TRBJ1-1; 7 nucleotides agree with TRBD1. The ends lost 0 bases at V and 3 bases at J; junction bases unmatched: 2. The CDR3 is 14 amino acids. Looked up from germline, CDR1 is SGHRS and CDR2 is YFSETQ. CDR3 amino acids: CASSLGQGYTEAFF. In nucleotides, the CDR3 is TGCGCCAGCAGCTTGGGACAGGGCTACACTGAAGCTTTCTTT.

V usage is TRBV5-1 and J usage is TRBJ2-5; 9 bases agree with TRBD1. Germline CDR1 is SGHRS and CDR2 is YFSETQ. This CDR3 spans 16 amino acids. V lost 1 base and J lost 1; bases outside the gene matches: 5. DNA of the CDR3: TGCGCCAGCAGCTTGACAGGGGGCGCCTTCCAAGAGACCCAGTACTTC. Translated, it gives CASSLTGGAFQETQYF.

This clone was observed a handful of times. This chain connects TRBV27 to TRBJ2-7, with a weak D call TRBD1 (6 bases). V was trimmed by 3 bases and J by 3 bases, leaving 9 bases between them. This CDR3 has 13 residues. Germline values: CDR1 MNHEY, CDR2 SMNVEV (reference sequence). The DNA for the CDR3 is TGTGCCAGCAGTTTCTTACAGGGCTACGAGCAGTACTTC. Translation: CASSFLQGYEQYF.

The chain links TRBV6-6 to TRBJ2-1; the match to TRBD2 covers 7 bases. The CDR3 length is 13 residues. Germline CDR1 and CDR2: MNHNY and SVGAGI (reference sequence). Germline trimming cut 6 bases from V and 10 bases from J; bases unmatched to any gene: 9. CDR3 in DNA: TGTGCCAGCAGCGCCGGGACTACCGTGGAGCAGTTCTTC. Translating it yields CASSAGTTVEQFF.

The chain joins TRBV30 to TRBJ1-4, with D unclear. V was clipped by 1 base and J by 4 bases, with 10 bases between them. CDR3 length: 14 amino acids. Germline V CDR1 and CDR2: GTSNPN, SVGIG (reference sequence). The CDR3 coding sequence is TGTGCCTGGAGTGGTCATCTCGGTAATGAAAAACTGTTTTTT. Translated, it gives CAWSGHLGNEKLFF.

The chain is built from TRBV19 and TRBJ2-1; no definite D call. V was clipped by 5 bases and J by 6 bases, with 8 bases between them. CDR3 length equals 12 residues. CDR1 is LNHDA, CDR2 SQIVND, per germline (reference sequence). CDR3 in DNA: TGTGCCAGTAGTTCGTGGTTCAATGAGCAGTTCTTC. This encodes CASSSWFNEQFF. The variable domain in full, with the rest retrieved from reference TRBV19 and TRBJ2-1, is DGGITQSPKYLFRKEGQNVTLSCEQNLNHDAMYWYRQDPGQGLRLIYYSQIVNDFQKGDIAEGYSVSREKKESFPLTVTSAQKNPTAFYLCASSSWFNEQFFGPGTRLTVL.

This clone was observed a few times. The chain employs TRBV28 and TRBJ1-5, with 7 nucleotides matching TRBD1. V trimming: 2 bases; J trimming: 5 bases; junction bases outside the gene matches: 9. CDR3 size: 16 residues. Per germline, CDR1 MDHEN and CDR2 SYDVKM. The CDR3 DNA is TGTGCCAGCAGTTTAGGCAGCAGGGGGTTCCATCAGCCCCAGCATTTT. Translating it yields CASSLGSRGFHQPQHF.

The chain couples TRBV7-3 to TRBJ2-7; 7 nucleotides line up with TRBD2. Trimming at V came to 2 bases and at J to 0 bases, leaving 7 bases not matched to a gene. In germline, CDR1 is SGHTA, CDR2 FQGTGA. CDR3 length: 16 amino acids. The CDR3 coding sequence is TGTGCCAGCAGCTTAGAGGCTAGCGGATCCTCCTACGAGCAGTACTTC. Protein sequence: CASSLEASGSSYEQYF.

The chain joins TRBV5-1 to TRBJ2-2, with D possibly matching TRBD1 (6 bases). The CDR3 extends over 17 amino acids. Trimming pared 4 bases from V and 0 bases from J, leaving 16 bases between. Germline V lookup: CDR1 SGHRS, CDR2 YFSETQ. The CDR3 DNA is TGCGCCAGCAGCGGGAACAGGGTAGGAGCGAACACCGGGGAGCTGTTTTTT. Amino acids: CASSGNRVGANTGELFF.

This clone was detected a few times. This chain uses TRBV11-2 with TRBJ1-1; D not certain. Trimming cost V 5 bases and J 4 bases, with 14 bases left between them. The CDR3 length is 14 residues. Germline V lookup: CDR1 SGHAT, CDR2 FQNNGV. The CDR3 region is CASSPVLGGTEAFF. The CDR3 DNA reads TGTGCCAGCAGCCCGGTTTTAGGCGGCACTGAAGCTTTCTTT. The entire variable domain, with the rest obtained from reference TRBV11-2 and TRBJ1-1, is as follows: EAGVAQSPRYKIIEKRQSVAFWCNPISGHATLYWYQQILGQGPKLLIQFQNNGVVDDSQLPKDRFSAERLKGVDSTLKIQPAKLEDSAVYLCASSPVLGGTEAFFGQGTRLTVV.

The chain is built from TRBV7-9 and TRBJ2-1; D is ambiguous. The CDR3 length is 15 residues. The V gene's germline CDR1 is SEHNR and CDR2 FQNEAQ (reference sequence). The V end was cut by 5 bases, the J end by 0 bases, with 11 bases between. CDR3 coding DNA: TGTGCCAGCAGCGGAGTACCCCCCTCCTACAATGAGCAGTTCTTC. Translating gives CASSGVPPSYNEQFF.

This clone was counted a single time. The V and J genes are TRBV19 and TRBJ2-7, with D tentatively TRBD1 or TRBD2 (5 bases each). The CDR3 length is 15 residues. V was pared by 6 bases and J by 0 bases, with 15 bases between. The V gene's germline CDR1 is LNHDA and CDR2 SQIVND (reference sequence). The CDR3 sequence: CASRSGTGTSYEQYF. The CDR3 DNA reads TGTGCCAGTAGAAGCGGAACAGGAACCTCCTACGAGCAGTACTTC.

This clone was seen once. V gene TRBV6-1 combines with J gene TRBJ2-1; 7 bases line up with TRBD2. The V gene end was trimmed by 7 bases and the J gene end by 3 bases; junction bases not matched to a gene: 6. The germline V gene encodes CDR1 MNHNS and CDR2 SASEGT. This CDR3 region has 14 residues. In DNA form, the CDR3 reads TGTGCCAGCAAACCGGGACTACACTACAATGAGCAGTTCTTC. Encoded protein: CASKPGLHYNEQFF.

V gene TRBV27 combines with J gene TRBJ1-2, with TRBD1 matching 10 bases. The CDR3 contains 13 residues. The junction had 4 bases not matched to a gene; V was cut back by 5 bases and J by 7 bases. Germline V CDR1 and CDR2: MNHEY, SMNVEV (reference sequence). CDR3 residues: CASSRDRGLGYTF. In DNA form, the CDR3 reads TGTGCCAGCAGTAGAGACAGGGGGCTTGGCTACACCTTC.

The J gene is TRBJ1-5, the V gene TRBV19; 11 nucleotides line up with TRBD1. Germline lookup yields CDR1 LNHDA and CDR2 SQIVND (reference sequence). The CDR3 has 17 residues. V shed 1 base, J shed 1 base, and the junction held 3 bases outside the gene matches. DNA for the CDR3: TGTGCCAGTAGTATAGTGGACAGGGGGCTGAGCAATCAGCCCCAGCATTTT. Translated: CASSIVDRGLSNQPQHF.

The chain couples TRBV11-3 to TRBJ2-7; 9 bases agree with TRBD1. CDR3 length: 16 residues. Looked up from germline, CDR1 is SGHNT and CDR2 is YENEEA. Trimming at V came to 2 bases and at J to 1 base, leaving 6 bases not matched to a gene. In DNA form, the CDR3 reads TGTGCCAGCAGCTTACAAATGGGGACAGGGTCCTACGAGCAGTACTTC. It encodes CASSLQMGTGSYEQYF. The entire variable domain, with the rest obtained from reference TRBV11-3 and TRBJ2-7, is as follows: EAGVVQSPRYKIIEKKQPVAFWCNPISGHNTLYWYLQNLGQGPELLIRYENEEAVDDSQLPKDRFSAERLKGVDSTLKIQPAELGDSAVYLCASSLQMGTGSYEQYFGPGTRLTVT.